This TCR beta chain was sequenced during a study of blood T cell repertoires in COVID-19. Looking at the study overall: Nucleic acid was either cDNA or gDNA, and it came from T cells, B-cell-depleted T cells, or PBMCs.

Sequencing used immunoSEQ multiplex PCR; TCRdb keeps in-frame clones, though not all of them. The sample includes about 70,000 clones, about nine tenths seen only once; the top ten take about a tenth. This CDR3 contains 13 residues. Germline CDR1 and CDR2: KGHSH and LQKENI. V lost 5 bases to trimming and J lost 4 bases, with 12 bases between them. The rearrangement joins TRBV18 to TRBJ2-7; D uncertain. The sequenced material came from peripheral blood. The origin of this receptor is a woman younger than 35 with acute or convalescent COVID-19. CDR3 nucleotide sequence: TGTGCCAGCTCAGATTCGACCGGGTACGAGCAGTACTTC. Its protein is CASSDSTGYEQYF.